This T cell receptor (beta chain) was recorded in a study of T cell repertoires in cytomegalovirus infection. Overall study context: Carrying CMV and the relevant HLA type showed in public TCR beta signatures.

The sample holds a few counts of this clonotype. With 4 bases removed from V and 8 bases from J, the gap between germline ends came to 3 bases. This CDR3 region has 10 residues. The germline CDR1 and CDR2 sequences are MDHEN and SYDVKM. TCRdb re-analysed the reads in MiXCR, keeping a single row per CDR3 protein. The sample shows 310,000 or so distinct CDR3 sequences, about 23% of them seen only once. This clonotype was obtained from a human donor in good health (CMV status not recorded). Some clones in this sample may be carry-over from other donors' samples. Source material: PBMCs. The gene calls are TRBV28 and TRBJ2-4, with D uncertain. The CDR3 DNA sequence: TGTGCCAGCAGTTCCTACATTCAGTACTTC. Its translation is CASSSYIQYF.